The clone carrying this T cell receptor beta chain appeared a few times. Assay used: immunoSEQ multiplex PCR; TCRdb lists only in-frame clones, some missing. The sample consists of about 28,000 clones, under 95% of them appearing once. This sample is drawn from a study of T cell changes during pregnancy in multiple sclerosis. The CDR3 is 15 residues long. Germline CDR1 reads MNHEY; CDR2 reads SMNVEV (reference sequence). Trimming shortened V by 1 base and J by 1 base, and 8 bases separated the two germline ends. V usage is TRBV27 and J usage is TRBJ1-5; TRBD1 might be the D (5 bases). This specimen consisted of peripheral blood, obtained in the first trimester of pregnancy. This clonotype originated in a female donor in good health, enrolled as a control in a pregnancy study. The DNA of the CDR3 is TGTGCCAGCAGTTTATGGGGGGAAAGCAATCAGCCCCAGCATTTT. It is translated as CASSLWGESNQPQHF.